These T cell receptor beta chains were read from a single sample in a study of blood T cell repertoires in COVID-19. TCRdb keeps only in-frame clones here, not all; method: immunoSEQ multiplex PCR. This table holds approximately 330,000 clones, roughly 87% found once. Sequences were obtained from peripheral blood. The source is a man aged 30 to 45 with COVID-19, enrolled during active disease. CDR3s include the opening cysteine and the closing phenylalanine or tryptophan. A D gene is named only where the DNA matches it firmly. Size tells how often a clone was seen (once, few, many) or the class of an expanded clone, and some rows leave it out.

V gene: TRBV6-2/TRBV6-3; J gene: TRBJ2-7; D gene: .; clone size: .; CDR3 DNA: TGTGCCAGCAGTTACTCTGCGCTGGGTACAGGGTACTCCTACGAGCAGTACTTC; CDR3 protein: CASSYSALGTGYSYEQYF
V gene: TRBV6-5; J gene: TRBJ1-3; D gene: TRBD1; clone size: .; CDR3 DNA: TGTGCCAGCAGTCCACAGGGGTCGATTGGAAACACCATATATTTT; CDR3 protein: CASSPQGSIGNTIYF
V gene: TRBV28; J gene: TRBJ1-6; D gene: .; clone size: .; CDR3 DNA: TGTGCCAGCAGTGGGGGACTGGTTTATAATTCACCCCTCCACTTT; CDR3 protein: CASSGGLVYNSPLHF
V gene: TRBV2; J gene: TRBJ2-1; D gene: TRBD1; clone size: .; CDR3 DNA: TGTGCCAGCAGTGCCGGGACAGGGGGAAGGAATGAGCAGTTCTTC; CDR3 protein: CASSAGTGGRNEQFF
V gene: TRBV24-1; J gene: TRBJ2-1; D gene: .; clone size: .; CDR3 DNA: TGTGCCACCAGTGATTTGTTCCGGGTAAGCAATGAGCAGTTCTTC; CDR3 protein: CATSDLFRVSNEQFF
V gene: TRBV11-2; J gene: TRBJ1-2; D gene: TRBD1; clone size: .; CDR3 DNA: TGTGCCAGCAGCTTAGATATTGGACAGGGAAACTATGGCTACACCTTC; CDR3 protein: CASSLDIGQGNYGYTF
V gene: TRBV21-1; J gene: TRBJ2-7; D gene: .; clone size: .; CDR3 DNA: TGTGCCAGCAACACTAGCGGGTCAACCTACGAGCAGTACTTC; CDR3 protein: CASNTSGSTYEQYF
V gene: TRBV27; J gene: TRBJ2-3; D gene: .; clone size: once; CDR3 DNA: TGTGCCAGCAACTCAGGTCTTACAGATACGCAGTATTTT; CDR3 protein: CASNSGLTDTQYF
V gene: TRBV12-5; J gene: TRBJ1-1; D gene: .; clone size: .; CDR3 DNA: TGTGCTAGTGGTTTACCTCAGAGGGTCGCTGAAGCTTTCTTT; CDR3 protein: CASGLPQRVAEAFF
V gene: TRBV19; J gene: TRBJ2-7; D gene: .; clone size: .; CDR3 DNA: TGTGCCAGTAGTATCAGTGGGAGCACGTCCGAGCAGTACTTC; CDR3 protein: CASSISGSTSEQYF
V gene: TRBV4-3; J gene: TRBJ2-7; D gene: .; clone size: .; CDR3 DNA: TGCGCCAGCAGCCAAGATGCGTCGGGAGTGGCAAACTACGAGCAGTACTTC; CDR3 protein: CASSQDASGVANYEQYF
V gene: TRBV6-6; J gene: TRBJ1-1; D gene: TRBD1; clone size: .; CDR3 DNA: TGTGCCAGCAGTCGAGCCCAGGGGGGAGGAAAGACTGAAGCTTTCTTT; CDR3 protein: CASSRAQGGGKTEAFF
V gene: TRBV11-3; J gene: TRBJ2-1; D gene: .; clone size: .; CDR3 DNA: TGTGCCAGCAGCACCCGAACAGGGTGGGCCTACAATGAGCAGTTCTTC; CDR3 protein: CASSTRTGWAYNEQFF
V gene: TRBV4-2; J gene: TRBJ1-6; D gene: TRBD1; clone size: .; CDR3 DNA: TGTGCCAGCAGCCAAGATAGCGCAGGGGGCTTCGGTTCACCCCTCCACTTT; CDR3 protein: CASSQDSAGGFGSPLHF
V gene: TRBV11-2; J gene: TRBJ2-3; D gene: .; clone size: .; CDR3 DNA: TGTGCCAGCAGCTTCTTAGCGGATTCATCAGATACGCAGTATTTT; CDR3 protein: CASSFLADSSDTQYF
V gene: TRBV7-9; J gene: TRBJ2-7; D gene: .; clone size: .; CDR3 DNA: TGTGCCAGCAGCTTAGCAGAGTCGGACTGGGACTTC; CDR3 protein: CASSLAESDWDF
V gene: TRBV6-5; J gene: TRBJ1-1; D gene: .; clone size: .; CDR3 DNA: TGTGCCAGCGGCGGGACGGCGAACACTGAAGCTTTCTTT; CDR3 protein: CASGGTANTEAFF
V gene: TRBV12-5; J gene: TRBJ2-1; D gene: .; clone size: .; CDR3 DNA: TGTGCTAGTGGACATGGGACAACCAATGAGCAGTTCTTC; CDR3 protein: CASGHGTTNEQFF
V gene: TRBV12-3/TRBV12-4; J gene: TRBJ2-7; D gene: .; clone size: .; CDR3 DNA: TGTGCCAGCAATCCTTCAGGGGCCTACGAGCAGTACTTC; CDR3 protein: CASNPSGAYEQYF
V gene: TRBV7-9; J gene: TRBJ1-1; D gene: TRBD1; clone size: .; CDR3 DNA: TGTGCCAGCAGCTTTGGGACAGGGACATTGAACACTGAAGCTTTCTTT; CDR3 protein: CASSFGTGTLNTEAFF
V gene: TRBV30; J gene: TRBJ1-5; D gene: .; clone size: .; CDR3 DNA: TGTGCCTGGAGTCCAGGGAATCAGCCCCAGCATTTT; CDR3 protein: CAWSPGNQPQHF
V gene: TRBV5-1; J gene: TRBJ2-5; D gene: .; clone size: .; CDR3 DNA: TGCGCCAGCAGCGCTAACGTACCCCCGGAGACCCAGTACTTC; CDR3 protein: CASSANVPPETQYF
V gene: TRBV7-6; J gene: TRBJ2-7; D gene: .; clone size: .; CDR3 DNA: TGTGCCAGCAGCTTGCTGGACATCTCCTACGAGCAGTACTTC; CDR3 protein: CASSLLDISYEQYF
V gene: TRBV7-2; J gene: TRBJ2-5; D gene: TRBD1; clone size: .; CDR3 DNA: TGTGCCAGCAGCCTTACGGGACAGCAAGAGACCCAGTACTTC; CDR3 protein: CASSLTGQQETQYF
V gene: TRBV29-1; J gene: TRBJ1-3; D gene: .; clone size: .; CDR3 DNA: TGCAGCGGAGAGCAGGGGCCCTCTGGAAACACCATATATTTT; CDR3 protein: CSGEQGPSGNTIYF
V gene: TRBV9; J gene: TRBJ2-1; D gene: TRBD1; clone size: .; CDR3 DNA: TGTGCCAGCAGCGGGGGGACAGGGGTTAGGCGCGGAGTATACAATGAGCAGTTCTTC; CDR3 protein: CASSGGTGVRRGVYNEQFF
V gene: TRBV28; J gene: TRBJ1-1; D gene: TRBD1; clone size: .; CDR3 DNA: TGTGCCAGCAGTTTCTTACAGGGGGCGCCTGAAGCTTTCTTT; CDR3 protein: CASSFLQGAPEAFF
V gene: TRBV15; J gene: TRBJ2-7; D gene: TRBD2; clone size: .; CDR3 DNA: TGTGCCACCAATACTCGGGCGGGGGGGTTTGCCGAGCAGTACTTC; CDR3 protein: CATNTRAGGFAEQYF
V gene: TRBV5-4; J gene: TRBJ1-2; D gene: .; clone size: .; CDR3 DNA: TGTGCCAGCAGCTTGGGATTTGAGGGATCTGGCTACACCTTC; CDR3 protein: CASSLGFEGSGYTF
V gene: TRBV19; J gene: TRBJ2-5; D gene: .; clone size: .; CDR3 DNA: TGTGCCAGTAGTACCCGGGACTCAGAGACCCAGTACTTC; CDR3 protein: CASSTRDSETQYF
V gene: TRBV19; J gene: TRBJ1-2; D gene: .; clone size: .; CDR3 DNA: TGTGCCAGTAGTATAGGCGGAGGACGGGCGTTCTATGGCTACACCTTC; CDR3 protein: CASSIGGGRAFYGYTF
V gene: TRBV6-5; J gene: TRBJ1-1; D gene: .; clone size: .; CDR3 DNA: TGTGCCAGCAGTTACTGGGCGGGCCTGAACACTGAAGCTTTCTTT; CDR3 protein: CASSYWAGLNTEAFF
V gene: TRBV6-4; J gene: TRBJ2-7; D gene: .; clone size: .; CDR3 DNA: TGTGCCATCCGGAGGGGTAGACACACCTACGAGCAGTACTTC; CDR3 protein: CAIRRGRHTYEQYF
V gene: TRBV13; J gene: TRBJ2-2; D gene: TRBD1; clone size: .; CDR3 DNA: TGTGCCAGCAGCCCGGGGACAGGCATCTACACCGGGGAGCTGTTTTTT; CDR3 protein: CASSPGTGIYTGELFF
V gene: TRBV30; J gene: TRBJ1-5; D gene: .; clone size: .; CDR3 DNA: TGTGCCTGGAGCTCTCAGGGGTTGGGCAATCAGCCCCAGCATTTT; CDR3 protein: CAWSSQGLGNQPQHF
V gene: TRBV4-1; J gene: TRBJ1-3; D gene: TRBD1; clone size: .; CDR3 DNA: TGCGCCAGCAGCCAGGGATGGGGAAGACAGGGCTCTGGAAACACCATATATTTT; CDR3 protein: CASSQGWGRQGSGNTIYF
V gene: TRBV27; J gene: TRBJ2-7; D gene: .; clone size: .; CDR3 DNA: TGTGCCAGCAGTTTATCGATGGCGGACGAGCAGTACTTC; CDR3 protein: CASSLSMADEQYF
V gene: TRBV19; J gene: TRBJ1-1; D gene: .; clone size: .; CDR3 DNA: TGTGCCAGTGGGCCGGCCCCTGAAGCTTTCTTT; CDR3 protein: CASGPAPEAFF
V gene: TRBV7-3; J gene: TRBJ2-6; D gene: TRBD1; clone size: .; CDR3 DNA: TGTGCCAGCAGTTTCACAGGGGGCACTAGCTCTGGGGCCAACGTCCTGACTTTC; CDR3 protein: CASSFTGGTSSGANVLTF
V gene: TRBV28; J gene: TRBJ2-5; D gene: TRBD2; clone size: .; CDR3 DNA: TGTGCCAGCAGCTCGTCCGTCCAAGCGGGAGGCCCCCTGGGGACCCAGTACTTC; CDR3 protein: CASSSSVQAGGPLGTQYF
V gene: TRBV5-1; J gene: TRBJ2-5; D gene: TRBD2; clone size: .; CDR3 DNA: TGCGCCAGCAGCCTCGGGGGGACTGTGGAGACCCAGTACTTC; CDR3 protein: CASSLGGTVETQYF
V gene: TRBV5-1; J gene: TRBJ1-1; D gene: TRBD1; clone size: .; CDR3 DNA: TGCGCCAGCAGCCTAACAGGGGGTGGCACTGAAGCTTTCTTT; CDR3 protein: CASSLTGGGTEAFF
V gene: TRBV24-1; J gene: TRBJ1-4; D gene: .; clone size: .; CDR3 DNA: TGTGCCACCAGTCCAGAAGTGCTGTATGAAAAACTGTTTTTT; CDR3 protein: CATSPEVLYEKLFF
V gene: TRBV5-1; J gene: TRBJ2-2; D gene: .; clone size: .; CDR3 DNA: TGCGCCAGCAGGAGAGGGACTTCGATCACCGGGGAGCTGTTTTTT; CDR3 protein: CASRRGTSITGELFF
V gene: TRBV7-3; J gene: TRBJ2-5; D gene: .; clone size: .; CDR3 DNA: TGTGCCAGCAGCCCCGCCCGCGGGGAGACCCAGTACTTC; CDR3 protein: CASSPARGETQYF
V gene: TRBV2; J gene: TRBJ2-7; D gene: .; clone size: .; CDR3 DNA: TGTGCCAGCAGTGAAGGGCCGAAATACTACGAGCAGTACTTC; CDR3 protein: CASSEGPKYYEQYF
V gene: TRBV27; J gene: TRBJ1-5; D gene: .; clone size: .; CDR3 DNA: TGTGCCAGCAGTTTCGGGGGAGATCAGCCCCAGCATTTT; CDR3 protein: CASSFGGDQPQHF